The 24 T cell receptor beta chains given below trace back to one sample, sequenced in a study of cytomegalovirus exposure and HLA in healthy donors. PCR primers comprised 60 Vbeta and 13 Jbeta primers. Profiling relied on immunoSEQ multiplex PCR, and the TCRdb table lists in-frame clones only, not all of them. Here the sample spans about 190,000 clones, roughly 75% being singletons. Sequencing used PBMCs. The receptors shown here come from a man under 40 in good health and CMV-seropositive.

V usage is TRBV27 and J usage is TRBJ2-3, with D possibly being TRBD1 (6 bases). This CDR3 spans 13 amino acids. Germline V gene data show CDR1 as MNHEY and CDR2 as SMNVEV (reference sequence). Trimming took off 5 bases at V and 4 bases at J, with 10 bases between the two ends. CDR3 loop: CASSPYRADTQYF. CDR3 in DNA: TGTGCCAGCAGTCCCTACAGGGCAGATACGCAGTATTTT.

The chain links TRBV7-2 to TRBJ1-2; unclear D gene. The CDR3 has 17 residues. Between the trimmed V and J ends, which lost 1 base and 5 bases, there was a span of 20 bases. Germline V gene sequence: CDR1 SGHTA, CDR2 FQGNSA. CDR3 DNA sequence: TGTGCCAGCAGCTTAGTTACTCCCCTTGAGGTCGGGTATGGCTACACCTTC. Translation gives CASSLVTPLEVGYGYTF.

The V call is TRBV7-6, the J call TRBJ2-7; 10 bases are a match to TRBD2. Trimming at V came to 3 bases and at J to 1 base, leaving 6 bases not matched to a gene. The germline V gene has CDR1 SGHVS and CDR2 FNYEAQ. The CDR3 contains 16 residues. CDR3 DNA: TGTGCCAGCAGCTTGGCCAGAGCGGGAGGGTCCTACGAGCAGTACTTC. Residues: CASSLARAGGSYEQYF.

The chain links TRBV7-2 to TRBJ2-6; D is perhaps TRBD1 (5 bases). Germline loops: CDR1 SGHTA, CDR2 FQGNSA. V lost 5 bases and J lost 0, with 11 bases in between. The CDR3 has 16 residues. CDR3 nucleotides: TGTGCCAGCAGCCTCCGACAGTACTCTGGGGCCAACGTCCTGACTTTC. Protein: CASSLRQYSGANVLTF. The full variable domain, its missing parts supplied by reference TRBV7-2 and TRBJ2-6, is GAGVSQSPSNKVTEKGKDVELRCDPISGHTALYWYRQSLGQGLEFLIYFQGNSAPDKSGLPSDRFSAERTGGSVSTLTIQRTQQEDSAVYLCASSLRQYSGANVLTFGAGSRLTVL.

The chain employs TRBV4-3 and TRBJ2-7; D not certain. V was shortened by 4 bases and J by 0 bases, with 10 bases between the two germline ends. The length of the CDR3 is 14 residues. CDR1 is LGHNA and CDR2 is YSLEER in the germline V gene. The CDR3 sequence is CASSLDISSYEQYF. The CDR3 DNA is TGCGCCAGCAGCCTTGACATAAGCTCCTACGAGCAGTACTTC.

The chain has TRBV14 and TRBJ2-7; 7 bases align to TRBD2. Looked up from germline, CDR1 is SGHDN and CDR2 is FVKESK. This CDR3 has 15 amino acids. The junction had 6 bases not matched to a gene; V was cut back by 0 bases and J by 4 bases. The CDR3 is CASSQEAGTSYEQYF. The CDR3 region has the DNA TGTGCCAGCAGCCAAGAAGCGGGAACTTCTTACGAGCAGTACTTC.

This clone was picked up one time. The V call is TRBV15, the J call TRBJ2-7, with 7 bases matching TRBD1. The CDR3 totals 16 residues. CDR1 is LNHNV and CDR2 is YYDKDF in the germline V gene (reference sequence). V lost 1 base to trimming and J lost 1 base; unmatched junction nucleotides: 7. The CDR3 is CATSRGGAGGSYEQYF. CDR3 in DNA: TGTGCCACCAGCAGAGGAGGGGCAGGGGGTTCCTACGAGCAGTACTTC.

A note on this clone: Germline and junction disagree at one end, which may indicate a read error. The chain carries TRBV6-1 and TRBJ1-2; tentative D call: TRBD1 (5 bases). Per germline, CDR1 MNHNS and CDR2 SASEGT. The CDR3 is made up of 14 amino acids. CDR3 protein: CASREGAGRVGYTF. CDR3 DNA: TGTGCCAGCAGGGAAGGCGCGGGACGAGTTGGCTACACCTTC.

This chain joins TRBV5-1 and TRBJ2-3, with D possibly matching TRBD1 (6 bases). Germline loops: CDR1 SGHRS, CDR2 YFSETQ. This CDR3 region has 16 residues. V gave up 0 bases and J gave up 4 bases, with 15 bases separating them. The CDR3 DNA reads TGCGCCAGCAGCTTGGGACCTTCTAACAGGGCAGATACGCAGTATTTT. Translating it yields CASSLGPSNRADTQYF.

J is TRBJ2-1 and V is TRBV1; the table calls TRBD2, which could not be checked here. TRBV1 is described as a pseudogene. The CDR3 spans 12 residues. The CDR3 is CTSSRSNHEQFF. CDR3 coding DNA: TGCACCAGCAGCCGTAGTAACCATGAGCAGTTCTTC.

This chain links TRBV30 with TRBJ1-1; TRBD1 matches at 7 bases. The CDR3 is 13 residues long. Germline V gene sequence: CDR1 GTSNPN, CDR2 SVGIG (reference sequence). Trimming cost V 8 bases and J 4 bases; bases outside gene matches: 10. CDR3 amino acids: CAHGRNRGTEAFF. For the CDR3, the DNA is TGTGCCCATGGACGTAACAGGGGCACTGAAGCTTTCTTT.

The chain has TRBV7-9 and TRBJ1-1, with 9 bases fitting TRBD1. This CDR3 has 16 residues. Germline V gene lookup returns CDR1 SEHNR and CDR2 FQNEAQ (reference sequence). V was clipped by 5 bases and J by 1 base; unmatched bases: 8. The CDR3 loop reads CASSVSTGGGNTEAFF. Written as DNA, the CDR3 is TGTGCCAGCAGCGTTAGTACAGGGGGCGGGAACACTGAAGCTTTCTTT.

V usage is TRBV5-4 and J usage is TRBJ2-3; D may be TRBD2 (6 bases). The V gene's germline CDR1 is SGHNT and CDR2 YYREEE (reference sequence). Trimming removed 3 bases at V and 0 bases at J, with 17 bases between. The CDR3 covers 17 residues. CDR3: CASSYSFTGLSTDTQYF. DNA for the CDR3: TGTGCCAGCAGCTACTCTTTTACGGGACTGAGCACAGATACGCAGTATTTT.

A remark on this clone: One end of the junction varies from germline; a read error may be responsible. V usage is TRBV7-9 and J usage is TRBJ1-4; TRBD1 might be the D (5 bases). Germline assignment: CDR1 SEHNR and CDR2 FQNEAQ (reference sequence). The CDR3 is made up of 16 amino acids. CDR3 DNA: TGTTCCAGCAGCTTATCGGAGGGGATTGTGAGTGAAAAACTGTTTTTT. Protein sequence: CSSSLSEGIVSEKLFF.

This chain links TRBV5-1 with TRBJ2-7; D perhaps matches TRBD2 (6 bases). V was pared by 4 bases and J by 7 bases, with 18 bases between. Per germline, CDR1 SGHRS and CDR2 YFSETQ. The CDR3 runs to 14 residues. The CDR3 loop is CASSGPAGIEEQYF. The DNA for the CDR3 is TGCGCCAGCAGCGGCCCTGCGGGGATCGAGGAGCAGTACTTC.

V is TRBV7-2 and J is TRBJ2-1; 10 positions agree with TRBD2. Germline CDR1 and CDR2: SGHTA and FQGNSA. The trim removed 2 bases at V and 8 bases at J, leaving 12 bases unmatched. The CDR3 consists of 17 residues. The CDR3 region is CASSLNSGRTSKYEQFF. The CDR3 DNA sequence: TGTGCCAGCAGCTTAAATAGCGGGAGGACCTCTAAGTATGAGCAGTTCTTC.

The rearrangement joins TRBV5-4 to TRBJ2-5; 9 bases are a match to TRBD1. The CDR3 loop spans 13 amino acids. Germline CDR1 SGHNT, CDR2 YYREEE (reference sequence). V shed 8 bases, J shed 0 bases, and the junction held 2 bases outside the gene matches. This chain's CDR3 is CASGTGYQETQYF. The CDR3 nucleotides are TGTGCCAGTGGGACAGGGTACCAAGAGACCCAGTACTTC.

The chain couples TRBV6-5 to TRBJ2-7, with 7 positions matching TRBD1. The J segment lost 3 bases and the V segment lost 4 bases, leaving 6 bases of the junction unmatched. This CDR3 spans 14 amino acids. From germline, CDR1 is MNHEY and CDR2 SVGAGI. The CDR3 bases are TGTGCCAGCAGTTCCGACAGGGTGAGCTACGAGCAGTACTTC. Translation gives CASSSDRVSYEQYF.

The rearrangement joins TRBV28 to TRBJ1-1; TRBD1 matches 7 bases. V lost 6 bases, J lost 6 bases, and 16 bases stayed unmatched. The CDR3 is 16 residues long. Germline V gene data show CDR1 as MDHEN and CDR2 as SYDVKM. Here the CDR3 reads CASSLRGANRGPEAFF. Written as DNA, the CDR3 is TGTGCCAGCAGCTTGAGGGGGGCAAACAGGGGACCTGAAGCTTTCTTT.

This rearrangement joins TRBV5-4 to TRBJ2-7; 9 bases align to TRBD1. The germline gives CDR1 SGHNT, CDR2 YYREEE (reference sequence). V gave up 5 bases and J gave up 4 bases; unmatched junction bases: 10. This CDR3 has 15 residues. CDR3 amino acids: CASRPTGGSGYEQYF. Written as DNA, the CDR3 is TGTGCCAGCAGGCCGACAGGGGGTAGTGGGTACGAGCAGTACTTC.

The V gene is TRBV6-5, the J gene TRBJ1-5; a possible D gene is TRBD1 (6 bases). The germline V and J ends were trimmed by 4 bases and 0 bases, with 13 bases remaining between them. Germline V gene sequence: CDR1 MNHEY, CDR2 SVGAGI. CDR3 length: 16 amino acids. This CDR3 reads CASSCHQGPSNQPQHF. CDR3 nucleotide sequence: TGTGCCAGCAGTTGCCACCAGGGGCCTAGCAATCAGCCCCAGCATTTT.

CDR3 bases: TGTGCCAGCAGCCAAGCCTCCTGGACTAGCGGGAGTGAGACCCAGTACTTC. Translating gives CASSQASWTSGSETQYF. The chain couples TRBV4-2 to TRBJ2-5, with 13 bases that match TRBD2. The ends lost 1 base at V and 5 bases at J; junction bases unmatched: 7. CDR1 LGHNA and CDR2 YNFKEQ come from the germline V gene. The CDR3 consists of 17 residues.

In this sample, this clone turned up once. The rearrangement uses TRBV30 and TRBJ1-5; D is undetermined. The CDR3 has 15 residues. The V end was cut by 2 bases, the J end by 0 bases, with 11 bases between. Germline V gene sequence: CDR1 GTSNPN, CDR2 SVGIG (reference sequence). In DNA form, the CDR3 reads TGTGCCTGGAGTCGGAGCCTCTATAGCAATCAGCCCCAGCATTTT. Translated: CAWSRSLYSNQPQHF.

The rearrangement uses TRBV25-1 and TRBJ2-5, with 7 bases that match TRBD2. The germline gives CDR1 MGHDK, CDR2 SYGVNS. Trimming took 6 bases from V and 4 from J; bases not matched to a gene: 5. The CDR3 contains 13 residues. The CDR3 DNA is TGTGCCAGCAGGAAGAGCGGGGCAGAGACCCAGTACTTC. This gives the protein CASRKSGAETQYF.